This T cell receptor (beta chain) comes out of a study of post-analysis software for immune sequencing data. Carried by the TCR beta cDNA libraries were unique molecular identifiers. TCRdb re-derived calls from the PCR reads in MiXCR, one entry per CDR3 protein. The sample carries about 680,000 distinct CDR3 sequences, approximately 60% recorded once. Sequences were obtained from blood. This clonotype was sampled from a girl aged 2-10 years with multiple sclerosis.

This chain's CDR3 is CASSPIQGVGEAFF. CDR3 sequence (DNA): TGTGCCAGCAGCCCTATCCAGGGGGTTGGTGAAGCTTTCTTT. This sequence joins TRBV7-2 and TRBJ1-1, with 7 bases identical to TRBD1. CDR1 and CDR2 (germline): SGHTA, FQGNSA. The CDR3 has 14 amino acids. Unmatched junction bases numbered 10, after V lost 5 bases and J lost 7 bases.